The 30 T cell receptor beta chains given below trace back to one sample, sequenced in a study of intratumoral heterogeneity in liver cancer. TCRdb keeps only in-frame clones here, not all; method: immunoSEQ multiplex PCR. The sample holds around 5,400 clones; around 68% are singletons and the top ten take roughly a fifth. The source material was tumor-adjacent normal tissue, sampled before any cancer treatment. These receptor sequences come from a man aged 65 to 85 with hepatocellular carcinoma.

In regard to this clone: A much larger clone lies a single base off, so this may be a read error. Other nucleotide sequences in the sample specify the same CDR3. The V gene is TRBV7-9, the J gene TRBJ2-7; maybe TRBD2 (5 bases). CDR1 SEHNR and CDR2 FQNEAQ come from the germline V gene (reference sequence). The CDR3 covers 14 residues. CDR3 DNA: TGTGCCAGCAGCTTACTTGGAGGCGGCTACGAGCAGTACTTT. Protein sequence: CASSLLGGGYEQYF.

This clone was recorded a few times. The rearrangement uses TRBV2 and TRBJ1-2; D call uncertain. V dropped 2 bases and J dropped 6 bases, with 7 bases sitting between them. Looked up from germline, CDR1 is SNHLY and CDR2 is FYNNEI. There are 12 residues in the CDR3. The CDR3 nucleotides are TGTGCCAGCAGTGAACGAGGGAATGGCTACACCTTC. Encoded protein: CASSERGNGYTF.

The chain recombines TRBV7-2 with TRBJ1-4; TRBD1 might be the D (6 bases). Trimming pared 5 bases from V and 3 bases from J, leaving 16 bases between. Germline V gene lookup returns CDR1 SGHTA and CDR2 FQGNSA. The CDR3 consists of 16 residues. CDR3 sequence (DNA): TGTGCCAGCAGCAACAACAGGGAGTTGTCTAATGAAAAACTGTTTTTT. It translates to CASSNNRELSNEKLFF. Together with reference TRBV7-2 and TRBJ1-4, the CDR3 gives the full variable domain: GAGVSQSPSNKVTEKGKDVELRCDPISGHTALYWYRQSLGQGLEFLIYFQGNSAPDKSGLPSDRFSAERTGGSVSTLTIQRTQQEDSAVYLCASSNNRELSNEKLFFGSGTQLSVL.

The chain combines TRBV30 with TRBJ1-5; D unclear. The CDR3 length is 14 residues. V was cut by 1 base and J by 3 bases, with 10 bases left in between. Germline CDR1 GTSNPN, CDR2 SVGIG (reference sequence). The CDR3 bases are TGTGCCTGGAGTGGATTGCCTACCAATCAGCCCCAGCATTTT. It translates to CAWSGLPTNQPQHF.

The sample holds a few counts of this clone. The CDR3 region is CASGLGASGANVLTF. The CDR3 nucleotides are TGTGCTAGTGGTTTGGGTGCCTCTGGGGCCAACGTCCTGACTTTC. The rearrangement links TRBV12-5 to TRBJ2-6; D is undetermined. The CDR3 extends over 15 amino acids. V was trimmed by 1 base and J by 0 bases, leaving 4 bases between them. Germline CDR1 reads LGHNT; CDR2 reads FRNRAP.

The chain carries TRBV7-9 and TRBJ2-6; no reliable D call. The germline V gene encodes CDR1 SEHNR and CDR2 FQNEAQ (reference sequence). This CDR3 region has 15 residues. V lost 2 bases and J lost 4, with 9 bases in between. The CDR3 nucleotides read TGTGCCAGCAGCTTACAAACGCCCGGGGCCAACGTCCTGACTTTC. Its translation is CASSLQTPGANVLTF. Looking up the rest from reference TRBV7-9 and TRBJ2-6 gives the full variable domain: DTGVSQNPRHKITKRGQNVTFRCDPISEHNRLYWYRQTLGQGPEFLTYFQNEAQLEKSRLLSDRFSAERPKGSFSTLEIQRTEQGDSAMYLCASSLQTPGANVLTFGAGSRLTVL.

The rearrangement uses TRBV25-1 and TRBJ2-1; TRBD1 might be the D (5 bases). CDR1 and CDR2 from the germline V gene are MGHDK and SYGVNS. Trimming left V 5 bases short and J 4 bases short, with 9 bases between. The CDR3 is 13 residues long. CDR3 amino acids: CASSHRMYNEQFF. CDR3 sequence (DNA): TGTGCCAGCAGTCACAGGATGTACAATGAGCAGTTCTTC.

The chain combines TRBV21-1 with TRBJ2-7. TRBV21-1 counts as a pseudogene. The CDR3 has 15 amino acids. This chain's CDR3 is CASSRPGRGQYEQYF. DNA for the CDR3: TGTGCCAGCAGCCGGCCAGGGAGGGGGCAATACGAGCAGTACTTC.

The gene calls are TRBV7-3 and TRBJ2-1; no firm D call. The germline V and J ends were trimmed by 5 bases and 4 bases, with 15 bases remaining between them. This CDR3 comprises 15 residues. Germline V gene sequence: CDR1 SGHTA, CDR2 FQGTGA. CDR3 bases: TGTGCCAGCAGCCCGGACCCTAATCGGTACAATGAGCAGTTCTTC. It specifies CASSPDPNRYNEQFF.

This chain uses TRBV6-2 or TRBV6-3 with TRBJ1-1; no reliable D call. The CDR3 length is 13 residues. The germline V and J ends were trimmed by 6 bases and 0 bases, with 8 bases remaining between them. CDR1 MNHEY and CDR2 SVGEGT come from the germline V gene. The CDR3 sequence is CASSPDMNTEAFF. Written as DNA, the CDR3 is TGTGCCAGCAGCCCAGATATGAACACTGAAGCTTTCTTT.

The chain is built from TRBV2 and TRBJ1-1, with D uncertain. The CDR3 has 11 residues. Germline-derived CDR1 and CDR2 are SNHLY and FYNNEI. V lost 8 bases and J 7 bases, leaving 11 bases between the germline ends. CDR3 sequence (DNA): TGTGCCAGCGTGGTCCGGGGTGAAGCTTTCTTT. Protein sequence: CASVVRGEAFF.

In this sample, this clone turned up a few times. The chain uses TRBV27 and TRBJ2-1, with D perhaps matching TRBD1 (5 bases). The V gene's germline CDR1 is MNHEY and CDR2 SMNVEV (reference sequence). The CDR3 contains 12 residues. V gave up 4 bases and J gave up 9 bases, with 10 bases separating them. CDR3 sequence reads: CASSSTGVEQFF. In DNA, the CDR3 is TGTGCCAGCAGTTCCACAGGTGTTGAGCAGTTCTTC.

The J gene is TRBJ1-1, the V gene TRBV19; 9 bases are shared with TRBD1. The CDR3 contains 15 residues. Germline V gives CDR1 LNHDA, CDR2 SQIVND (reference sequence). Trimming at V came to 4 bases and at J to 1 base, leaving 4 bases not matched to a gene. CDR3 loop: CASSRPGQGNTEAFF. CDR3 DNA sequence: TGTGCCAGTAGTAGACCGGGACAGGGGAACACTGAAGCTTTCTTT.

The chain employs TRBV25-1 and TRBJ1-2; D not certain. V was clipped by 1 base and J by 4 bases, with 10 bases between them. CDR3 length: 14 residues. Germline loops: CDR1 MGHDK, CDR2 SYGVNS. Here the CDR3 DNA reads TGTGCCAGCAGTGAATCGTGGGCTGGCTATGGCTACACCTTC. It codes for CASSESWAGYGYTF.

The rearrangement links TRBV4-1 to TRBJ2-7; weak D call: TRBD2 (5 bases). Germline CDR1 and CDR2: MGHRA and YSYEKL. This CDR3 has 13 amino acids. With 1 base removed from V and 6 bases from J, the gap between germline ends came to 10 bases. The CDR3 DNA follows: TGCGCCAGCAGCCAAGCGAGGGCGTCCGAGCAGTACTTC. Translating gives CASSQARASEQYF.

This clone turned up a few times. This chain connects TRBV29-1 to TRBJ2-1; D is unclear. The CDR3 covers 13 residues. Trimming left V 2 bases short and J 10 bases short, with 15 bases between. Germline V gene lookup returns CDR1 SQVTM and CDR2 ANQGSEA. The CDR3 spells CSVEIRSVEEQFF. CDR3 nucleotides: TGCAGCGTTGAAATCAGGAGTGTGGAAGAGCAGTTCTTC.

The V call is TRBV18, the J call TRBJ2-5; TRBD2 might be the D (5 bases). The CDR3 loop spans 14 amino acids. Germline lookup yields CDR1 KGHSH and CDR2 LQKENI. Trimming left V 0 bases short and J 7 bases short, with 12 bases between. The CDR3 loop is CASSPPDLRGTQYF. The CDR3 region has the DNA TGTGCCAGCTCACCACCGGACCTCCGGGGGACCCAGTACTTC. The full variable domain, in which reference TRBV18 and TRBJ2-5 provide the parts outside the CDR3, is NAGVMQNPRHLVRRRGQEARLRCSPMKGHSHVYWYRQLPEEGLKFMVYLQKENIIDESGMPKERFSAEFPKEGPSILRIQQVVRGDSAAYFCASSPPDLRGTQYFGPGTRLLVL.

The genes are TRBV10-3 and TRBJ2-3; 8 nucleotides align to TRBD1. With V trimmed by 4 bases and J by 2 bases, 11 bases remained unmatched. In germline, CDR1 is ENHRY, CDR2 SYGVKD. This CDR3 spans 17 amino acids. CDR3 nucleotides: TGTGCCATCAGTGGAGCCGGGACAGGCCTAGACACAGATACGCAGTATTTT. Amino acid sequence: CAISGAGTGLDTDTQYF.

This clone was observed once. This chain connects TRBV19 to TRBJ2-3, with D possibly TRBD1 on 5 matching bases. V was pared by 7 bases and J by 2 bases, with 16 bases between. The germline gives CDR1 LNHDA, CDR2 SQIVND (reference sequence). The CDR3 covers 15 residues. CDR3 bases: TGTGCCAGTAATCTTAACGGACACTACACAGATACGCAGTATTTT. As protein: CASNLNGHYTDTQYF.

This rearrangement joins TRBV2 to TRBJ2-6, with no clear D. V was cut by 4 bases and J by 0 bases, with 10 bases left in between. The CDR3 spans 16 residues. Germline CDR1 reads SNHLY; CDR2 reads FYNNEI. The CDR3 reads CASSGGGRSGANVLTF. The CDR3, as DNA: TGTGCCAGCAGTGGCGGCGGACGCTCTGGGGCCAACGTCCTGACTTTC.

The table lists this clone with a few counts. The chain links TRBV3-1 (or the pseudogene TRBV3-2) to TRBJ1-5; D gene ambiguous. V lost 4 bases, J lost 1 base, and 11 bases lay in between. The germline V gene has CDR1 LGHDT and CDR2 YNNKEL (reference sequence). The CDR3 totals 15 residues. The CDR3 sequence is CASSPARGSNQPQHF. The CDR3 region has the DNA TGTGCCAGCAGCCCTGCTCGCGGCAGCAATCAGCCCCAGCATTTT.

This chain connects TRBV28 to TRBJ1-6; no clear D gene. CDR1 and CDR2 from the germline V gene are MDHEN and SYDVKM. V lost 4 bases to trimming and J lost 0 bases, with 10 bases between them. The CDR3 spans 16 residues. In DNA, the CDR3 is TGTGCCAGCAGTTACGTAGGGAGCTCCTATAATTCACCCCTCCACTTT. Protein sequence: CASSYVGSSYNSPLHF.

The DNA for the CDR3 is TGTGCCAGCCGTACCAGAGACAGCACAGATACGCAGTATTTT. It yields the protein CASRTRDSTDTQYF. This chain uses TRBV6-5 with TRBJ2-3; the D is unclear. This CDR3 is 14 amino acids long. CDR1 MNHEY and CDR2 SVGAGI come from the germline V gene. The V end was cut by 8 bases, the J end by 0 bases, with 12 bases between.

V is TRBV29-1 and J is TRBJ2-5; no reliable D call. This CDR3 region has 12 residues. V was shortened by 4 bases and J by 3 bases, with 9 bases between the two germline ends. Germline loops: CDR1 SQVTM, CDR2 ANQGSEA. The CDR3 region has the DNA TGCAGCGTTGTTCCGAATAAAGAGACCCAGTACTTC. Translating it yields CSVVPNKETQYF. Variable domain in full (rest from reference TRBV29-1 and TRBJ2-5): SAVISQKPSRDICQRGTSLTIQCQVDSQVTMMFWYRQQPGQSLTLIATANQGSEATYESGFVIDKFPISRPNLTFSTLTVSNMSPEDSSIYLCSVVPNKETQYFGPGTRLLVL.

The J gene is TRBJ2-7, the V gene TRBV18; 7 bases match TRBD1. CDR3 length: 13 residues. Unmatched junction bases numbered 3, after V lost 6 bases and J lost 1 base. CDR1 is KGHSH and CDR2 is LQKENI in the germline V gene. The CDR3 DNA sequence: TGTGCCAGCTCCGGGACAGTATCCTACGAGCAGTACTTC. This encodes CASSGTVSYEQYF.

With regard to this clone: A much larger clone sits a single nucleotide away, making a read error possible. Other nucleotide sequences from this sample produce the same CDR3. The rearrangement links TRBV7-9 to TRBJ1-2, with D perhaps matching TRBD1 (6 bases). Trimming cost V 3 bases and J 8 bases, with 13 bases left between them. The germline CDR1 and CDR2 sequences are SEHNR and FQNEAQ (reference sequence). This CDR3 contains 13 residues. The CDR3 DNA follows: TGTGCCAGCAGCTTGGGTGGGGGCGGGGGCTACACCTTC. Amino acids: CASSLGGGGGYTF. The complete variable domain, with remaining parts taken from reference TRBV7-9 and TRBJ1-2, reads DTGVSQNPRHKITKRGQNVTFRCDPISEHNRLYWYRQTLGQGPEFLTYFQNEAQLEKSRLLSDRFSAERPKGSFSTLEIQRTEQGDSAMYLCASSLGGGGGYTFGSGTRLTVV.

The J gene is TRBJ1-5, the V gene TRBV11-1; D is ambiguous. The CDR3 sequence is 13 residues long. Germline-derived CDR1 and CDR2 are SGHAT and FQDESV (reference sequence). Trimming took 0 bases from V and 9 from J, leaving 9 bases between them. CDR3 sequence (DNA): TGTGCCAGCAGCTTAGCGAAAGGGCTGCCCCAGCATTTT. It yields the protein CASSLAKGLPQHF. Full variable domain (outside the CDR3, taken from reference TRBV11-1 and TRBJ1-5): EAEVAQSPRYKITEKSQAVAFWCDPISGHATLYWYRQILGQGPELLVQFQDESVVDDSQLPKDRFSAERLKGVDSTLKIQPAELGDSAMYLCASSLAKGLPQHFGDGTRLSIL.

This clone was seen more than once but under ten times. The J gene is TRBJ1-2, the V gene TRBV21-1; the table gives TRBD1 as D, unverified against the DNA. TRBV21-1 is a listed pseudogene. The CDR3 is 18 amino acids. The CDR3 spells CASSKFIERTGGNYGYTF. For the CDR3, the DNA is TGTGCCAGCAGCAAATTCATTGAGAGGACAGGGGGAAACTATGGCTACACCTTC.

V is TRBV6-5 and J is TRBJ1-2; D is perhaps TRBD1 (5 bases). Trimming removed 10 bases from V and 8 bases from J, with 14 bases in between. Germline loops: CDR1 MNHEY, CDR2 SVGAGI. CDR3 length equals 11 residues. In nucleotides, the CDR3 is TGTGCCATCTACCTGGGGGTAGGCTACACCTTC. Protein product: CAIYLGVGYTF.

The chain links TRBV6-1 to TRBJ2-5; D might be TRBD1 (6 bases). Trimming pared 3 bases from V and 2 bases from J, leaving 13 bases between. CDR3 size: 15 residues. Per the germline V gene, CDR1 is MNHNS and CDR2 is SASEGT. CDR3 bases: TGTGCCAGCAGTGAGACCATCGGGACACAAGAGACCCAGTACTTC. Translating it yields CASSETIGTQETQYF.